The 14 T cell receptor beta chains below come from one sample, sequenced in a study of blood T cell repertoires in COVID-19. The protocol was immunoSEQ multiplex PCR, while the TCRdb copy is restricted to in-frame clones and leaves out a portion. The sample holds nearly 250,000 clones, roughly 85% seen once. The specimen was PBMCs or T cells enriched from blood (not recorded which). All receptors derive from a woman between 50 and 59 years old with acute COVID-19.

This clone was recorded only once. CDR3 in DNA: TGTGCCAGCTCATCGTACCAAGAGACCCAGTACTTC. Translating it yields CASSSYQETQYF. V usage is TRBV18 and J usage is TRBJ2-5; D unresolved. The V gene lost 5 bases and the J gene lost 0 bases, with 4 bases spanning the gap. The CDR3 covers 12 residues. Per the germline V gene, CDR1 is KGHSH and CDR2 is LQKENI.

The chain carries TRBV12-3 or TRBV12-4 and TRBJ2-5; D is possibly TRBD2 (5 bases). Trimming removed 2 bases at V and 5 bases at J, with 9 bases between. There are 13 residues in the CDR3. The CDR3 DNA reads TGTGCCAGCAGTTTAACTAGTGGGGAGACCCAGTACTTC. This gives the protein CASSLTSGETQYF.

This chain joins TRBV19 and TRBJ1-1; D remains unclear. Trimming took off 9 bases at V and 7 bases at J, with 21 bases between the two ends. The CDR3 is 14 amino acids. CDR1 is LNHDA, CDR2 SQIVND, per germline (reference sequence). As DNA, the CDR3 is TGTGCCAGCATGGGAGGTTACCCCGCCGGTGAAGCTTTCTTT. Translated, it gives CASMGGYPAGEAFF.

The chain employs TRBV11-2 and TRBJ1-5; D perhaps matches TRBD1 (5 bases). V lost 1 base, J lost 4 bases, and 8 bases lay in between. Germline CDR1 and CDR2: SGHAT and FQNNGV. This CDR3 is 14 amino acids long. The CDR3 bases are TGTGCCAGCAGCTTAGCTTCAGGGAATCAGCCCCAGCATTTT. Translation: CASSLASGNQPQHF.

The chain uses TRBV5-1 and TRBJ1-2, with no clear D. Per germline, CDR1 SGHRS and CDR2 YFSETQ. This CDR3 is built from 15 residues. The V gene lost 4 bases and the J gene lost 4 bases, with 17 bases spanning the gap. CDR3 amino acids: CASSPEPSAAYGYTF. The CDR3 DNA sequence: TGCGCCAGCAGCCCGGAGCCATCCGCAGCCTATGGCTACACCTTC. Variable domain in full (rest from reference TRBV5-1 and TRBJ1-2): KAGVTQTPRYLIKTRGQQVTLSCSPISGHRSVSWYQQTPGQGLQFLFEYFSETQRNKGNFPGRFSGRQFSNSRSEMNVSTLELGDSALYLCASSPEPSAAYGYTFGSGTRLTVV.

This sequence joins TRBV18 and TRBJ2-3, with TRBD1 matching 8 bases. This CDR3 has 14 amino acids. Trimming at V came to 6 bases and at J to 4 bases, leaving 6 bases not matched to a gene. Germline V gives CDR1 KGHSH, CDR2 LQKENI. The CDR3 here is CASSGQGLADTQYF. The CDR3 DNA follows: TGTGCCAGCTCCGGACAGGGTTTGGCAGATACGCAGTATTTT. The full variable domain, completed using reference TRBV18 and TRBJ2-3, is NAGVMQNPRHLVRRRGQEARLRCSPMKGHSHVYWYRQLPEEGLKFMVYLQKENIIDESGMPKERFSAEFPKEGPSILRIQQVVRGDSAAYFCASSGQGLADTQYFGPGTRLTVL.

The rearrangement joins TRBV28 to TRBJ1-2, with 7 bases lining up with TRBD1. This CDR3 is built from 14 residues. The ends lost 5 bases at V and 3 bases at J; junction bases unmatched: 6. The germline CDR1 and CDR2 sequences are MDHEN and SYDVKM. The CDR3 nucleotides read TGTGCCAGCAGTACAGGGGACTCTTACTATGGCTACACCTTC. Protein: CASSTGDSYYGYTF.

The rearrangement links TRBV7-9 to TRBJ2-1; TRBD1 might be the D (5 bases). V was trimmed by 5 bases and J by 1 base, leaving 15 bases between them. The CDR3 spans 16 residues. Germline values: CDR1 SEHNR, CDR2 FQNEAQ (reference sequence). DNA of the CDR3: TGTGCCAGCAGCCATCCCTTCGACAGATCCTACAATGAGCAGTTCTTC. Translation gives CASSHPFDRSYNEQFF. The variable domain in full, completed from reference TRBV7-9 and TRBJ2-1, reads DTGVSQNPRHKITKRGQNVTFRCDPISEHNRLYWYRQTLGQGPEFLTYFQNEAQLEKSRLLSDRFSAERPKGSFSTLEIQRTEQGDSAMYLCASSHPFDRSYNEQFFGPGTRLTVL.

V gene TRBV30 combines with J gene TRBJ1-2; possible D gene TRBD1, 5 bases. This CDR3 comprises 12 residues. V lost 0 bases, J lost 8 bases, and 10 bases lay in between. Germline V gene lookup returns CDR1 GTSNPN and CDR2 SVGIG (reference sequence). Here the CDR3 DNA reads TGTGCCTGGAGTGTAGCGGGGCCGGGCTACACCTTC. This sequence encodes CAWSVAGPGYTF.

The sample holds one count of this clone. Here the CDR3 reads CASSPVRAGGDEQYF. In DNA, the CDR3 is TGTGCCAGCAGTCCGGTACGGGCAGGGGGCGACGAGCAGTACTTC. V gene TRBV27 combines with J gene TRBJ2-7; 8 bases map to TRBD1. The V segment lost 5 bases and the J segment 5 bases; nucleotides outside the gene matches: 11. In germline, CDR1 is MNHEY, CDR2 SMNVEV (reference sequence). This CDR3 spans 15 amino acids.

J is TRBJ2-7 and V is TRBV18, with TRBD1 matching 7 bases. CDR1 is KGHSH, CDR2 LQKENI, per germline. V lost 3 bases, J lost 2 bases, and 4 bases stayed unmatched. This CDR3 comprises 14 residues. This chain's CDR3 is CASSPSGQTYEQYF. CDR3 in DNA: TGTGCCAGCTCACCTTCGGGACAGACCTACGAGCAGTACTTC.

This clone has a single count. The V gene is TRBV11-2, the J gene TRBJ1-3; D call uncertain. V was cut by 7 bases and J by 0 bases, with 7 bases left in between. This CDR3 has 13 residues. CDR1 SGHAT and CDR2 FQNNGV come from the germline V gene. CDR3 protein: CASKTSSGNTIYF. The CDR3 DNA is TGTGCCAGCAAAACTAGCTCTGGAAACACCATATATTTT.

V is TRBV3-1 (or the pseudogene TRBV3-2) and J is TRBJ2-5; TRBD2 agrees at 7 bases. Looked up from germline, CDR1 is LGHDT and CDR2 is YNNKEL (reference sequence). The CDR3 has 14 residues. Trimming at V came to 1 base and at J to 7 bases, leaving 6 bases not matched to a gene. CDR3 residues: CASSQAMGGRTQYF. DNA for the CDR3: TGTGCCAGCAGCCAAGCAATGGGGGGGAGGACCCAGTACTTC.

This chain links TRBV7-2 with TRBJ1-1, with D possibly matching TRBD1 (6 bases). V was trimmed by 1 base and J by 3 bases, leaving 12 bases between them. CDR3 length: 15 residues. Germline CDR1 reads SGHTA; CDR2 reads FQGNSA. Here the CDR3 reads CASSLGPGGHTEAFF. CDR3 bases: TGTGCCAGCAGCTTAGGACCGGGGGGCCACACTGAAGCTTTCTTT.